A selection of T cell receptor beta chains follows, all from one sample in a study of early T cells in non-severe SARS-CoV-2 infection. In TCRdb, the 5' RACE reads were re-called with MiXCR into one record per CDR3 protein. Of over 45,000 distinct CDR3 sequences listed, around 16% are singletons. The starting material was whole blood, obtained at baseline. These receptors came from an adult who was a healthcare worker with PCR-confirmed SARS-CoV-2 infection or an uninfected control (not recorded which). The CDR3 runs from the conserved cysteine through the conserved F or W. A D gene is named only where the DNA matches it firmly. Size is stated for part of the rows, as once, few or many counts, or as a class when the clone is expanded.

clone_size,d_call,v_call,j_call,cdr3_aa,cdr3_nt
-,-,TRBV7-8,TRBJ2-3,CASSSRSTRTDTQYF,TGTGCCAGCAGCTCTCGGTCTACACGCACAGATACGCAGTATTTT
-,TRBD2,TRBV7-8,TRBJ2-3,CASSFRREQTDTQYF,TGTGCCAGCAGCTTTCGGCGGGAGCAAACAGATACGCAGTATTTT
few,-,TRBV20-1,TRBJ1-1,CSIRVKNTEAFF,TGCAGTATCAGGGTCAAGAACACTGAAGCTTTCTTT
-,-,TRBV12-3/TRBV12-4,TRBJ1-4,CASTEAGREKLFF,TGTGCCAGCACCGAAGCAGGGCGGGAAAAACTGTTTTTT
-,-,TRBV29-1,TRBJ2-5,CSVIVSGAQETQYF,TGCAGCGTTATTGTCAGCGGTGCCCAAGAGACCCAGTACTTC
-,-,TRBV7-9,TRBJ2-5,CASSLPWRENQETQYF,TGTGCCAGCAGCTTACCCTGGCGAGAGAACCAAGAGACCCAGTACTTC
few,TRBD2,TRBV15,TRBJ2-1,CATSGGLAGANEQFF,TGTGCCACCAGCGGTGGACTAGCGGGGGCCAATGAGCAGTTCTTC
many,-,TRBV7-8,TRBJ2-2,CASSPEARGRMAGELFF,TGTGCCAGCAGCCCGGAGGCCCGGGGTCGGATGGCCGGGGAGCTGTTTTTT
few,-,TRBV5-1,TRBJ1-1,CASSFGGAQDTEAFF,TGCGCCAGCAGCTTTGGGGGGGCGCAGGACACTGAAGCTTTCTTT
many,TRBD1,TRBV19,TRBJ1-4,CASPGTAVATNEKLFF,TGTGCCTCACCCGGGACAGCTGTTGCAACTAATGAAAAACTGTTTTTT
-,TRBD1,TRBV11-3,TRBJ2-5,CASSRSGTEETQYF,TGTGCCAGCAGTCGTTCCGGGACAGAAGAGACCCAGTACTTC
medium-sized,TRBD2,TRBV2,TRBJ2-3,CASSGSGGNPHF,TGTGCCAGCAGTGGAAGCGGGGGGAATCCCCATTTT
few,TRBD2,TRBV10-3,TRBJ2-7,CAISELTSGVSYEQYF,TGTGCCATCAGTGAGTTAACTAGCGGGGTGTCCTACGAGCAGTACTTC
few,TRBD1,TRBV9,TRBJ2-1,CASSTLGVGRGNEQFF,TGTGCCAGCAGCACCCTTGGGGTCGGCAGGGGGAATGAGCAGTTCTTC
few,TRBD1,TRBV5-5,TRBJ2-3,CASSFKTGVSTDTQYF,TGTGCCAGCAGCTTCAAAACAGGGGTTAGCACAGATACGCAGTATTTT
-,-,TRBV6-5,TRBJ2-3,CASSYSQGSDTQYF,TGTGCCAGCAGTTACTCTCAGGGTAGCGATACGCAGTATTTT
many,-,TRBV20-1,TRBJ2-7,CSAPRGGRNYEQYF,TGCAGTGCTCCCAGGGGGGGACGAAACTACGAGCAGTACTTC
-,-,TRBV27,TRBJ1-1,CASSPRIMNTEAFF,TGTGCCAGCAGTCCTCGTATAATGAACACTGAAGCTTTCTTT